A selection of T cell receptor beta chains follows, all from one sample in a study of blood T cell repertoires in COVID-19. Sequenced by immunoSEQ multiplex PCR; TCRdb stores in-frame clones only, minus some. The sample has approximately 97,000 clones, roughly 85% seen once; the top ten hold 38%. The sequenced material came from peripheral blood. These receptors came from a man aged 80 or over with acute or convalescent COVID-19. Both conserved end residues are part of each CDR3. The D gene is left open where the match is weak. Rows may omit the clone size; those that give it use once, few, many or a size class.

TRBV21-1,15,TRBJ2-3,.,.,CASSKRQGCTDTQYF,TGTGCCAGCAGCAAGCGACAGGGGTGCACAGATACGCAGTATTTT
TRBV6-5,16,TRBJ2-2,once,.,CASSYRGVGNTGELFF,TGTGCCAGCAGTTACCGGGGTGTAGGGAACACCGGGGAGCTGTTTTTT
TRBV19,14,TRBJ1-5,few,.,CASTWTDLNQPQHF,TGTGCCAGTACCTGGACGGACTTGAATCAGCCCCAGCATTTT
TRBV9,13,TRBJ2-1,few,.,CASRAGQVDEQFF,TGTGCCAGCAGGGCGGGGCAGGTCGATGAGCAGTTCTTC
TRBV9,15,TRBJ2-7,.,TRBD1,CASSVGTGANYEQYF,TGTGCCAGCAGCGTTGGTACAGGGGCCAACTACGAGCAGTACTTC
TRBV28,14,TRBJ2-7,.,.,CATIPSDKQYEQYF,TGTGCCACCATACCTTCGGACAAACAATACGAGCAGTACTTC
TRBV29-1,11,TRBJ2-4,.,.,CSISLGGIQYF,TGCAGCATCAGTTTAGGGGGCATTCAGTACTTC
TRBV5-8,18,TRBJ2-3,.,TRBD1,CASSLVSGYRGRRDTQYF,TGTGCCAGCAGCTTGGTGTCGGGCTACAGGGGGCGGAGAGATACGCAGTATTTT
TRBV7-2,15,TRBJ2-7,.,TRBD2,CASSDNSGATYEQYF,TGTGCCAGCAGCGATAATAGCGGGGCGACCTACGAGCAGTACTTC
TRBV5-5,18,TRBJ2-2,.,TRBD2,CASSFGVAGSRNTGELFF,TGTGCCAGCAGCTTTGGGGTAGCGGGCTCCCGTAACACCGGGGAGCTGTTTTTT
TRBV28,16,TRBJ2-7,.,.,CASSPLGGPGSYEQYF,TGTGCCAGCAGTCCCCTCGGGGGGCCGGGATCCTACGAGCAGTACTTC
TRBV5-1,15,TRBJ2-7,.,TRBD1,CASRRTTGSNYEQYF,TGCGCCAGCAGACGTACGACAGGGTCGAACTACGAGCAGTACTTC
TRBV10-3,16,TRBJ2-3,.,TRBD2,CAISEPAGEREDTQYF,TGTGCCATCAGTGAGCCCGCGGGAGAGAGGGAAGATACGCAGTATTTT
TRBV1,14,TRBJ1-1,.,.,CTSRRFDSHTEAFF,TGCACCAGCAGGCGCTTTGACAGCCACACTGAAGCTTTCTTT
TRBV5-1,13,TRBJ2-3,.,.,CASSSGSWDTQYF,TGCGCCAGCAGCTCCGGGTCTTGGGATACGCAGTATTTT
TRBV18,15,TRBJ2-4,.,.,CASSTQGFGKNIQYF,TGTGCCAGCTCAACCCAGGGTTTCGGCAAAAACATTCAGTACTTC
TRBV6-5,13,TRBJ2-2,.,.,CASNEGAPGELFF,TGTGCCAGCAACGAAGGGGCCCCCGGGGAGCTGTTTTTT
TRBV9,16,TRBJ2-3,.,TRBD2,CASSVRTSGTTDTQYF,TGTGCCAGCAGCGTACGGACTAGCGGGACTACAGATACGCAGTATTTT
TRBV28,15,TRBJ2-3,.,TRBD1,CASSSIGQDTDTQYF,TGTGCCAGCAGTTCCATCGGACAGGACACAGATACGCAGTATTTT
TRBV6-4,14,TRBJ2-7,.,TRBD1,CASSVDRGDKEQYF,TGTGCCAGCAGTGTGGACAGGGGGGATAAAGAGCAGTACTTC
TRBV3-1/TRBV3-2,17,TRBJ2-3,.,TRBD2,CASSQVKLAGFTDTQYF,TGTGCCAGCAGCCAAGTGAAACTAGCGGGGTTCACAGATACGCAGTATTTT
TRBV6-4,14,TRBJ2-2,few,.,CASSLDHYTGELFF,TGTGCCAGCAGCCTAGACCATTACACCGGGGAGCTGTTTTTT
TRBV6-5,15,TRBJ1-4,.,.,CASSYARVGQEKLFF,TGTGCCAGCAGTTACGCCCGGGTGGGGCAAGAAAAACTGTTTTTT